These 8 T cell receptor beta chains were all obtained from the same sample, sequenced in a study of T-cell reconstitution after alpha-beta-depleted transplantation in children. Unique molecular identifiers were incorporated into the prepared TCRbeta library. TCRdb recomputed calls from the PCR reads with MiXCR, one row per CDR3 protein. The table has 600,000 to 800,000 distinct CDR3 sequences, around 13% seen once. The sequenced sample was PBMCs, obtained before TCRalphabeta/CD19-depleted stem cell transplant. These TCRs come from a girl aged 2 to 10 with congenital amegakaryocytic thrombocytopenia, due to receive a stem cell transplant.

This clonotype was observed at least ten times. This sequence joins TRBV28 and TRBJ1-3; no firm D call. Trimming stripped 9 bases from V and 3 bases from J, with 15 bases between. The germline gives CDR1 MDHEN, CDR2 SYDVKM. This CDR3 is built from 14 residues. DNA for the CDR3: TGTGCCAGTATCTTGGGGTTCGGTGGAAACACCATATATTTT. This codes for CASILGFGGNTIYF.

There are many counts of this clonotype. The chain combines TRBV10-3 with TRBJ2-1, with TRBD2 matching 10 bases. This CDR3 spans 15 amino acids. J lost 8 bases, V lost 4 bases, and 8 bases had no gene match. Germline V lookup: CDR1 ENHRY, CDR2 SYGVKD. Here the CDR3 reads CAISGASGSSDEQFF. Written as DNA, the CDR3 is TGTGCCATCAGTGGGGCTAGCGGGAGTAGTGATGAGCAGTTCTTC.

V is TRBV7-6 and J is TRBJ2-7; TRBD2 matches 7 bases. Per the germline V gene, CDR1 is SGHVS and CDR2 is FNYEAQ. V lost 5 bases and J lost 0; bases outside the gene matches: 7. This CDR3 region has 15 residues. CDR3 bases: TGTGCCAGCAGCATCGGCGGGGGATACTCCTACGAGCAGTACTTC. This gives the protein CASSIGGGYSYEQYF.

Many counts were recorded for this clonotype. This chain links TRBV7-9 with TRBJ2-3; unclear D gene. The germline V and J ends were trimmed by 0 bases and 2 bases, with 6 bases remaining between them. Germline V gene lookup returns CDR1 SEHNR and CDR2 FQNEAQ (reference sequence). The CDR3 consists of 14 residues. CDR3 loop: CASSLALPTDTQYF. CDR3 bases: TGTGCCAGCAGCTTAGCTCTACCCACAGATACGCAGTATTTT.

This clonotype was seen a few times. V is TRBV15 and J is TRBJ2-3; the match to TRBD1 covers 10 bases. V lost 1 base to trimming and J lost 6 bases; unmatched junction nucleotides: 4. The CDR3 has 15 residues. CDR1 and CDR2 from the germline V gene are LNHNV and YYDKDF (reference sequence). In DNA, the CDR3 is TGTGCCACCAGCAGAGGACAGGGGGCAGGGGATACGCAGTATTTT. Translated: CATSRGQGAGDTQYF.

In regard to this clonotype: An end of the junction differs from the germline gene, which may be a read error. The chain has TRBV11-2 and TRBJ2-7; 8 positions agree with TRBD2. The CDR3 sequence is 15 residues long. Germline V CDR1 and CDR2: SGHAT, FQNNGV. The CDR3 DNA reads as TGTGTCAGCAGCTTAAGACGGGAGGGCCGGGGCGAGCAGTACTTC. Translating gives CVSSLRREGRGEQYF. Together with reference TRBV11-2 and TRBJ2-7, the CDR3 gives the full variable domain: EAGVAQSPRYKIIEKRQSVAFWCNPISGHATLYWYQQILGQGPKLLIQFQNNGVVDDSQLPKDRFSAERLKGVDSTLKIQPAKLEDSAVYLCVSSLRREGRGEQYFGPGTRLTVT.

The chain links TRBV28 to TRBJ2-2; D is possibly TRBD1 (6 bases). The CDR3 covers 14 residues. Germline CDR1 and CDR2: MDHEN and SYDVKM. V lost 1 base, J lost 7 bases, and 10 bases lay in between. DNA of the CDR3: TGTGCCAGCAGTTTATCGTCAGGGGACGGGGAGCTGTTTTTT. Its translation: CASSLSSGDGELFF.

This clonotype was seen a handful of times. This chain uses TRBV5-1 with TRBJ2-7; a possible D gene is TRBD2 (6 bases). Trimming pared 4 bases from V and 5 bases from J, leaving 16 bases between. CDR3 length: 14 residues. From germline, CDR1 is SGHRS and CDR2 YFSETQ. Here the CDR3 reads CASSGGIFAHEQYF. DNA of the CDR3: TGCGCCAGCAGCGGGGGGATCTTCGCTCACGAGCAGTACTTC.